This entry describes one T cell receptor beta chain. What it recognizes is unknown. CDR3 length: 15 residues. V gave up 5 bases and J gave up 8 bases, with 16 bases separating them. The germline V gene encodes CDR1 LNHNV and CDR2 YYDKDF (reference sequence). These data originate in a study of T cells in Graves' hyperthyroidism and ophthalmopathy. Study-level results: Through a model of 13 V-J features, ophthalmopathy was separated from stable hyperthyroidism. Within blood appeared most thyroid clonotypes that had expanded above 0.001.

Hyperthyroidism in the patients, aged 18 to 65, was newly diagnosed and under 2 months in duration. Lactation, pregnancy, other autoimmune disease or uncontrolled infection excluded patients. It was RNA transcripts that yielded the amplified TCR beta CDR3 regions. Carried out on the TCR CDR3, a first-round RT-PCR used the HTBI primer set. Each CDR3 protein gets one entry after TCRdb re-called the multiplex PCR reads with MiXCR. This table has approximately 560,000 distinct CDR3 sequences, just over 45% appearing once. The chain recombines TRBV15 with TRBJ1-6; possibly TRBD1 for D (5 bases). The sequencing input was peripheral blood or thyroid tissue (not recorded which). The origin of this receptor is a woman under 30 with Graves' hyperthyroidism. In nucleotides, the CDR3 is TGTGCCACCAGCGGACACGGACGCTCTGATTCACCCCTCCACTTT. Encoded protein: CATSGHGRSDSPLHF.